The text below deals with one T cell receptor beta chain. Its antigen is unknown. V trimming: 3 bases; J trimming: 2 bases; junction bases outside the gene matches: 2. CDR3 length: 15 residues. Germline V gene lookup returns CDR1 LGHNA and CDR2 YSLEER. It was through 5'RACE template switching that TCR cDNA was made, with a universal primer site and UMIs added. TCRdb re-called the 5' RACE reads with MiXCR, one entry per CDR3 protein. The sample gives tens of thousands of distinct CDR3 sequences, approximately 7.7% of which show up once; about 33% is in the top ten. The record originates from a study of T cells after yellow fever vaccination. As for the study in general: Fractions containing few cells were prepared with SMART-Seq v4 Ultra Low Input. Study-wide results and limits: The booster response re-showed most primary clones: over 95% CD4, around 85% CD8.

J is TRBJ1-2 and V is TRBV4-3; 11 bases line up with TRBD1. The sequence was obtained from a man younger than 35 who received the YFV17D yellow fever vaccine. Material: CD8+ T cells sorted from PBMCs, obtained 4 to 5 days after the first yellow fever vaccination. Written as DNA, the CDR3 is TGCGCCAGCAGCCAGGGGACAGGGGGGAACTATGGCTACACCTTC. Translated, it gives CASSQGTGGNYGYTF.